This T cell receptor (beta chain) derives from a study of control samples from healthy donors and cancer patients. Sequenced by immunoSEQ multiplex PCR; TCRdb stores in-frame clones only, minus some. The table lists 60,000 to 75,000 clones, approximately 87% of them singletons. Germline V lookup: CDR1 SGHNT, CDR2 YYREEE (reference sequence). The CDR3 runs to 17 residues. Trimming cost V 0 bases and J 7 bases; bases outside gene matches: 12. The sample comprised blood. The V call is TRBV5-4, the J call TRBJ2-7, with 11 bases aligning to TRBD2. This TCR came from a man over 45 in good health. CDR3 loop: CASSLGGLAGGSGEQYF. The CDR3 DNA follows: TGTGCCAGCAGCTTGGGGGGGCTAGCGGGAGGATCGGGAGAGCAGTACTTC. Variable domain in full (rest from reference TRBV5-4 and TRBJ2-7): ETGVTQSPTHLIKTRGQQVTLRCSSQSGHNTVSWYQQALGQGPQFIFQYYREEENGRGNFPPRFSGLQFPNYSSELNVNALELDDSALYLCASSLGGLAGGSGEQYFGPGTRLTVT.